The source of this T cell receptor beta chain is a study of cytomegalovirus exposure and HLA in healthy donors. Study observations and caveats: A few CMV-associated chains were confirmed in vitro to be specific for CMV antigens.

Turning to this clone: Antigen unknown.

Germline values: CDR1 MNHNY, CDR2 SVGAGI (reference sequence). CDR3 size: 16 residues. V shed 7 bases and J shed 3 bases, with 18 bases lying between them. PCR amplification relied on 60 Vbeta primers (plus 13 Jbeta primers). Generated by immunoSEQ multiplex PCR, the TCRdb table keeps only in-frame clones and is missing some. The table shows 130,000 to 150,000 clones, with 80% occurring only once. The sequence was collected from a male donor in good health and CMV-seronegative. The sequenced material came from PBMCs. The chain employs TRBV6-6 and TRBJ1-4, with TRBD1 as a possible D gene (6 bases). The CDR3, as DNA: TGTGCCAGCACCCCAGGTCCCAGGGGCGCTAATGAAAAACTGTTTTTT. Translated: CASTPGPRGANEKLFF.